The 20 T cell receptor beta chains below all came from one sample that was sequenced in a study of blood T cell repertoires in COVID-19. TCRdb keeps only in-frame clones here, not all; method: immunoSEQ multiplex PCR. The data hold 120,000 or so clones, with 85% to 90% observed a single time. The sample taken for sequencing was peripheral blood. The receptors shown here come from a man in his sixties or seventies with active or convalescent COVID-19.

The rearrangement joins TRBV6-2 or TRBV6-3 to TRBJ2-3; the match to TRBD1 covers 8 bases. Germline CDR1 MNHEY, CDR2 SVGEGT. This CDR3 is built from 15 residues. The J segment lost 3 bases and the V segment lost 4 bases, leaving 6 bases of the junction unmatched. In DNA form, the CDR3 reads TGTGCCAGCAGTTTTCGGACAGGGCGGACAGATACGCAGTATTTT. Translating it yields CASSFRTGRTDTQYF.

The V and J genes are TRBV9 and TRBJ1-1, with D unresolved. The CDR3 runs to 15 residues. CDR1 SGDLS and CDR2 YYNGEE come from the germline V gene. Trimming took off 4 bases at V and 0 bases at J, with 13 bases between the two ends. CDR3 amino acids: CASSLAGTLNTEAFF. CDR3 nucleotides: TGTGCCAGCAGCCTCGCCGGTACTTTGAACACTGAAGCTTTCTTT.

This chain uses TRBV18 with TRBJ1-5; 8 bases are a match to TRBD1. Unmatched junction bases numbered 3, after V lost 6 bases and J lost 5 bases. Looked up from germline, CDR1 is KGHSH and CDR2 is LQKENI. The CDR3 is 13 residues long. The CDR3 here is CASSQDRDQPQHF. DNA for the CDR3: TGTGCCAGCTCGCAGGACAGGGATCAGCCCCAGCATTTT. The variable domain in full, completed from reference TRBV18 and TRBJ1-5, reads NAGVMQNPRHLVRRRGQEARLRCSPMKGHSHVYWYRQLPEEGLKFMVYLQKENIIDESGMPKERFSAEFPKEGPSILRIQQVVRGDSAAYFCASSQDRDQPQHFGDGTRLSIL.

This clone was observed a few times. The chain has TRBV27 and TRBJ2-7, with 7 bases aligning to TRBD2. The germline CDR1 and CDR2 sequences are MNHEY and SMNVEV (reference sequence). The junction had 5 bases not matched to a gene; V was cut back by 6 bases and J by 9 bases. This CDR3 comprises 11 residues. CDR3 amino acids: CASRVAGRQYF. CDR3 in DNA: TGTGCCAGCAGAGTAGCGGGTCGGCAGTACTTC.

This rearrangement joins TRBV18 to TRBJ1-5, with TRBD1 matching 7 bases. Looked up from germline, CDR1 is KGHSH and CDR2 is LQKENI. This CDR3 spans 14 amino acids. J lost 7 bases, V lost 2 bases, and 5 bases had no gene match. CDR3 amino acids: CASSPGRGDQPQHF. CDR3 in DNA: TGTGCCAGCTCACCAGGCAGGGGGGACCAGCCCCAGCATTTT.

This sequence joins TRBV5-4 and TRBJ2-7; possibly TRBD1 for D (5 bases). The V and J ends lost 2 bases and 3 bases respectively, with 9 bases between them. CDR3 length: 13 residues. Germline CDR1 and CDR2: SGHNT and YYREEE (reference sequence). CDR3 loop: CASSLAGHYEQYF. CDR3 nucleotides: TGTGCCAGCAGCTTAGCTGGACACTACGAGCAGTACTTC.

The rearrangement joins TRBV24-1 to TRBJ2-4; TRBD2 agrees at 9 bases. The CDR3 has 17 residues. V gave up 3 bases and J gave up 0 bases; unmatched junction bases: 5. Germline CDR1 reads KGHDR; CDR2 reads SFDVKD. Here the CDR3 DNA reads TGTGCCACCAGTGATGGCGGGGGGGGCTTAGCCAAAAACATTCAGTACTTC. It translates to CATSDGGGGLAKNIQYF.

The rearrangement uses TRBV28 and TRBJ2-3, with 9 bases fitting TRBD2. The CDR3 length is 15 residues. The V gene end was trimmed by 6 bases and the J gene end by 0 bases; junction bases not matched to a gene: 4. In germline, CDR1 is MDHEN, CDR2 SYDVKM. The CDR3 here is CASRPAGGSTDTQYF. The CDR3 DNA reads TGTGCCAGCAGGCCAGCGGGAGGCAGCACAGATACGCAGTATTTT.

The CDR3 sequence: CASSTVVRGNYGYTF. In DNA form, the CDR3 reads TGTGCCAGTAGTACTGTCGTCAGGGGGAACTATGGCTACACCTTC. The chain has TRBV19 and TRBJ1-2; 7 nucleotides agree with TRBD1. The CDR3 runs 15 residues. The germline V gene has CDR1 LNHDA and CDR2 SQIVND (reference sequence). V was clipped by 4 bases and J by 2 bases; unmatched bases: 7.

As to this clone: A single base is all that separates this from a far larger clone, so a read error is likely. V usage is TRBV13 and J usage is TRBJ2-7; 7 positions match TRBD2. Trimming at V came to 6 bases and at J to 2 bases, leaving 10 bases not matched to a gene. Germline CDR1 and CDR2: PRHDT and FYEKMQ (reference sequence). There are 15 residues in the CDR3. The CDR3 sequence is CASRSGEGLTYEQYF. CDR3 nucleotide sequence: TGTGCCAGCAGGTCCGGGGAGGGGTTAACCTACGAGCAGTACTTC.

The chain has TRBV28 and TRBJ2-5; 13 bases align to TRBD2. The CDR3 is made up of 16 amino acids. In germline, CDR1 is MDHEN, CDR2 SYDVKM. Trimming at V came to 3 bases and at J to 5 bases, leaving 6 bases not matched to a gene. As DNA, the CDR3 is TGTGCCAGCAGTTTTTTACTAGCGGGAGGGGGGGAGACCCAGTACTTC. Translation gives CASSFLLAGGGETQYF.

This clone has just one count. This sequence joins TRBV7-3 and TRBJ1-4; no clear D. The CDR3 has 12 residues. The germline V and J ends were trimmed by 1 base and 11 bases, with 8 bases remaining between them. The V gene's germline CDR1 is SGHTA and CDR2 FQGTGA. CDR3 nucleotides: TGTGCCAGCAGCTTAATCCCCTACAAACTGTTTTTT. Translating it yields CASSLIPYKLFF.

This clone was recorded only once. The rearrangement uses TRBV28 and TRBJ2-7; possible D gene TRBD1, 5 bases. The V end was cut by 1 base, the J end by 1 base, with 11 bases between. Looked up from germline, CDR1 is MDHEN and CDR2 is SYDVKM. The CDR3 totals 15 residues. CDR3 DNA: TGTGCCAGCAGTTTATCGGCAGGGCTTTCCTACGAGCAGTACTTC. This gives the protein CASSLSAGLSYEQYF.

This chain joins TRBV4-2 and TRBJ1-3; D ambiguous. The CDR3 is made up of 15 amino acids. Germline CDR1 LGHNA, CDR2 YNFKEQ. V was shortened by 0 bases and J by 8 bases, with 14 bases between the two germline ends. Here the CDR3 reads CASSQERLTGDTIYF. For the CDR3, the DNA is TGTGCCAGCAGCCAAGAGAGACTCACCGGTGACACCATATATTTT.

V and J are TRBV29-1 and TRBJ1-1; a weak D match, TRBD1 (5 bases). Trimming shortened V by 1 base and J by 4 bases, and 7 bases separated the two germline ends. Germline values: CDR1 SQVTM, CDR2 ANQGSEA. There are 12 residues in the CDR3. The CDR3 nucleotides are TGCAGCGTTGAAGGGGGCGGCACTGAAGCTTTCTTT. Its translation is CSVEGGGTEAFF.

This clone has just one count. Here the CDR3 DNA reads TGTGCCAGCCACAGCAGCAGTACCTCGGACGAGCAGTACTTC. Its translation is CASHSSSTSDEQYF. The chain employs TRBV28 and TRBJ2-7, with D unresolved. Germline V lookup: CDR1 MDHEN, CDR2 SYDVKM. The CDR3 runs 14 residues. V was trimmed by 8 bases and J by 5 bases, leaving 19 bases between them.

The chain couples TRBV5-4 to TRBJ2-7; D perhaps matches TRBD2 (6 bases). The V gene lost 4 bases and the J gene lost 1 base, with 12 bases spanning the gap. The CDR3 runs 14 residues. Germline V gene lookup returns CDR1 SGHNT and CDR2 YYREEE (reference sequence). CDR3 sequence (DNA): TGTGCCAGCAGCCGCAGCGGGTCGTCCTACGAGCAGTACTTC. This encodes CASSRSGSSYEQYF.

This sequence joins TRBV5-1 and TRBJ1-4; possible D gene TRBD1, 6 bases. This CDR3 comprises 15 residues. CDR1 SGHRS and CDR2 YFSETQ come from the germline V gene. Trimming took 4 bases from V and 1 from J, leaving 11 bases between them. The CDR3 loop reads CASSLQQGTNEKLFF. The CDR3 DNA reads as TGCGCCAGCAGCCTACAACAGGGAACTAATGAAAAACTGTTTTTT.

The rearrangement joins TRBV3-1 (or the pseudogene TRBV3-2) to TRBJ2-1, with TRBD1 matching over 7 bases. The CDR3 contains 16 residues. V dropped 5 bases and J dropped 8; count of bases not matched to a gene: 15. Germline V CDR1 and CDR2: LGHDT, YNNKEL (reference sequence). The CDR3 nucleotides are TGTGCCAGCAGCTCTACCTTTGCCGACAGGGAGCATGAGCAGTTCTTC. This gives the protein CASSSTFADREHEQFF.

V gene TRBV2 combines with J gene TRBJ1-5; D unclear. V dropped 3 bases and J dropped 8 bases, with 11 bases sitting between them. The CDR3 has 13 residues. The V gene's germline CDR1 is SNHLY and CDR2 FYNNEI. CDR3 loop: CASSENGIEPQHF. In nucleotides, the CDR3 is TGTGCCAGCAGTGAGAACGGTATAGAGCCCCAGCATTTT.